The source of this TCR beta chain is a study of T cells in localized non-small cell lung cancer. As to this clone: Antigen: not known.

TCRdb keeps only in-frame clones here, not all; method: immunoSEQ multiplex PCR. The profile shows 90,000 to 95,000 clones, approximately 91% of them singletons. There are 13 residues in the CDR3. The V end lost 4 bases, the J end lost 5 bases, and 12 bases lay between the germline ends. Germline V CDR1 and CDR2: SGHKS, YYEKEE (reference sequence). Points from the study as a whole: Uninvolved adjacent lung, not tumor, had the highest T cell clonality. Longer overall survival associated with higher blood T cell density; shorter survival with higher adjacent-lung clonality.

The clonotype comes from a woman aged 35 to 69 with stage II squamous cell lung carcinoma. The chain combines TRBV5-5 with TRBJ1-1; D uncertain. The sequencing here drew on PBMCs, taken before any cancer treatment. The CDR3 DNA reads TGTGCCAGCAGCCTTTTCCTCGGTACTGAAGCTTTCTTT. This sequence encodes CASSLFLGTEAFF.